Reported below is one T cell receptor beta chain. This clonotype was picked up one time. The antigen it binds to is not known. No much larger clonotype is one base removed from it; base qualities were not supplied. One read yields weak evidence. The data are from a study of vaccination and CD4 T cells after COVID-19 (dated by TCRdb to the early 2020s). In terms of the full investigation: Convalescent patients had a positive SARS-CoV-2 result on nasal swab PCR, and of these patients, nine had mild disease and one had severe disease. Control cultures received a CEFX viral epitope pool as the positive control, an HIV-1 Nef peptide pool as the negative control, or no peptide. The time from the second vaccine dose to post-vaccine blood sampling had a median of approximately 72 days and ranged from roughly 13 to 241 days. Post-COVID blood samples were collected from convalescent patients a median of around 96 days after diagnosis, with a range of about 30 to 161 days. Participants got two doses of the Pfizer-BioNTech BNT162b2 vaccine (n=8) or two doses of the Moderna mRNA-1273 vaccine (n=2). Overlapping spike peptide pools from SARS-CoV-2 and from the common cold coronaviruses HCoV-NL63, HCoV-OC43 and HCoV-229E were used as culture stimuli. The convalescent cohort comprised six males and four females, including two Hispanic individuals, seven Caucasians, two Asians and one multiracial person. In approximately ten COVID-19 convalescent patients and several infection-naive healthy vaccine recipients, the spike-specific CD4+ TCR repertoire before mRNA vaccination was compared with the repertoire after mRNA vaccination.

From the cysteine through the phenylalanine, the CDR3 covers 13 amino acids. The retained sequence is limited to the CDR3, 39 bases, with the frame set at the first base. Trimming at the junction amounts to 6 bases on V and 2 bases on J, and the germline ends lie 10 bases apart. The germline V gene supplies CDR1 MNHNS and CDR2 SASEGT. The sample's treatment or condition label, in plain terms: roughly nine-day PBMC culture with coronavirus spike peptide pools or control peptides (ViraFEST assay). To expand antigen-specific T cells with peptide pools and then pick out the expanded clonotypes through TCR sequencing, the study relied on the ViraFEST assay. The convalescent patients' positive SARS-CoV-2 PCR tests fell between March and December 2020, which was before the Alpha, Beta and Delta variants emerged in the United States. PBMCs were cultured at a few million per well in IMDM supplemented with approximately 4.7% human AB serum and about 9.6 IU/ml IL-2, with approximately 9.2 ug/ml peptide pools added. Half of the culture medium was replaced with fresh IL-2-containing medium on days 3 and 7. Once the cells had been in culture for around ten days, the EasySep CD4+ T cell isolation kit was used to isolate CD4+ T cells by negative selection. Ficoll-Paque Plus gradient centrifugation was used to isolate PBMCs from whole blood, and the isolated PBMCs were then either used fresh or cryopreserved at -140C. Triplicate wells were generally used for each culture condition.

The method was PCR. DNA from cultured CD4+ T cells underwent TCR sequencing with the Oncomine TCR Beta short-read assay at the Johns Hopkins FTIC core. The QIAamp micro DNA kit was used to extract genomic DNA from the cultured CD4+ T cells. Oncomine TCR Beta libraries from cultured CD4+ T cells were pooled using unique dual indexes and sequenced on an Illumina iSeq 100. Per the source publication's procedure: Non-productive sequences were removed, and CDR3s not starting with C, not ending with F or W, or shorter than 7 amino acids were discarded. Antigen-specific clonotypes were identified using the MANAFEST web application through comparison of peptide-stimulated wells with reference and other culture wells. Positive clones required FDR below 0.05, an odds ratio above 5, and productive frequency above 0.1% in at least two of three replicate wells. Clonotypes that were significantly expanded in both SARS-CoV-2 spike wells and at least one common cold coronavirus spike condition were defined as cross-reactive. Using R version 3.6.1, CDR3 homology was evaluated through Levenshtein distances (stringdist) along with unrooted phylogenetic trees (ape). The public sequencing data were trimmed at Q25 with fastp and processed into clonotypes with MiXCR by TCRdb, which kept only in-frame beta chains. Rows with a matching CDR3 protein are joined into one entry that keeps the most common DNA and genes. TCRdb assigned the V and J calls; the authors' analysis was not used. The sample table shows around 18,000 distinct CDR3 sequences, and around 70% are seen once. Together, the top ten hold roughly 16% of the sample.

Points the paper makes about the study in general: Among the post-vaccine SARS-CoV-2-reactive clones in convalescent patients, a median approximately 90% showed up only after vaccination, which suggests vaccine-specific priming. Nearly all vaccine-specific clones in convalescent patients (304 of 307) were mono-reactive for SARS-CoV-2 spike rather than cross-reactive with common cold coronaviruses. Only a relatively small number of convalescent patients were included in the study, and early timepoints following natural infection were not analyzed. Although the median number of SARS-CoV-2-reactive clonotypes went up from 20 to 25 after infection to 35 to 40 after vaccination, the increase was not significant.

The clonotype comes from a human donor who had recovered from COVID-19. This receptor chain uses TRBV6-1 and TRBJ1-2; confidence is insufficient to name the D gene. The material sequenced was CD4+ T cells from blood, cultured in vitro. The DNA sequence follows: TGTGCCAGCAGGCAGACATCGAACTATGGCTACACCTTC. Its amino acids are CASRQTSNYGYTF.